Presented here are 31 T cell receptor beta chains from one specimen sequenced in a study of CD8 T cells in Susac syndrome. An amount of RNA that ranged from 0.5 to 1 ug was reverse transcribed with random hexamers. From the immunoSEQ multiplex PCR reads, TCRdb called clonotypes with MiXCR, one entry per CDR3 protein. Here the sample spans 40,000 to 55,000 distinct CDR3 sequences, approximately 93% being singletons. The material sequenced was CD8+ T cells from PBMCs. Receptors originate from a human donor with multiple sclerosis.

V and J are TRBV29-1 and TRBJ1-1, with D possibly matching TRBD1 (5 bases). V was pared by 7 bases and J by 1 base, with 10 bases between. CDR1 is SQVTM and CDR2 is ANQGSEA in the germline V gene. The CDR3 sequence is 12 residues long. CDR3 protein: CSGGGGNTEAFF. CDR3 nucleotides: TGCAGCGGGGGGGGAGGGAACACTGAAGCTTTCTTT.

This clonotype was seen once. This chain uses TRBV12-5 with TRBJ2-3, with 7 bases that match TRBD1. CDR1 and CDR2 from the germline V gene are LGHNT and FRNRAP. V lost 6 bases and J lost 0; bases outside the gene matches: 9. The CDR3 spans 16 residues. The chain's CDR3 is CASGSIRDSSTDTQYF. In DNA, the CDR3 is TGTGCTAGTGGCTCAATCCGGGACAGTAGCACAGATACGCAGTATTTT.

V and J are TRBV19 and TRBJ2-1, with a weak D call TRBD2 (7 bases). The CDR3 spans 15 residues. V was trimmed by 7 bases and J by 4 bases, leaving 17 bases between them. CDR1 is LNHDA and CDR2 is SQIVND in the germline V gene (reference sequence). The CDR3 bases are TGTGCCAGTACCATTGGGCGGGGGCCGTACAATGAGCAGTTCTTC. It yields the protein CASTIGRGPYNEQFF.

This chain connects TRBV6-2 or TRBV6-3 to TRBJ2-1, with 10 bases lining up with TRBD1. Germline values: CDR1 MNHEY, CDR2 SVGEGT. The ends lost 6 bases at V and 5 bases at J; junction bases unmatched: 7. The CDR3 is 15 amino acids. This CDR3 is CASRARTGGHNEQFF. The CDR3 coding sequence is TGTGCCAGCAGGGCTCGGACAGGGGGGCACAATGAGCAGTTCTTC.

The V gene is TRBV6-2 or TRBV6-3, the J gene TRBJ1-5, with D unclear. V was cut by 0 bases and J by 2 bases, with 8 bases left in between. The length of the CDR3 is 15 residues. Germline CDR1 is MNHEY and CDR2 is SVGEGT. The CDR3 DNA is TGTGCCAGCAGTTACTCGGCCTTTGGCAATCAGCCCCAGCATTTT. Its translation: CASSYSAFGNQPQHF.

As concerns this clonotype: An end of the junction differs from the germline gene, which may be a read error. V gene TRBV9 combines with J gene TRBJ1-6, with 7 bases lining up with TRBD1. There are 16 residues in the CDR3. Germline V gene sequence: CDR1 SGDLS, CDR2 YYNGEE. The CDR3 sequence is CASSGNPTGMNSPLHF. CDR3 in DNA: TGTGCCAGCAGCGGAAACCCGACAGGGATGAATTCCCCCCTCCACTTT. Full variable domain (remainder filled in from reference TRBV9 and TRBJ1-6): DSGVTQTPKHLITATGQRVTLRCSPRSGDLSVYWYQQSLDQGLQFLIQYYNGEERAKGNILERFSAQQFPDLHSELNLSSLELGDSALYFCASSGNPTGMNSPLHFGNGTRLTVT.

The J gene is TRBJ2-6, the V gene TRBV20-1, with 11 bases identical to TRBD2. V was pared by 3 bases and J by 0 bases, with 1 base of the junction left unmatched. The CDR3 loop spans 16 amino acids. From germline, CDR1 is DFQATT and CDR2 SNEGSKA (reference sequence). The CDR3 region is CSASSGGASGANVLTF. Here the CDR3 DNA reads TGCAGTGCTAGTAGCGGGGGGGCCTCTGGGGCCAACGTCCTGACTTTC.

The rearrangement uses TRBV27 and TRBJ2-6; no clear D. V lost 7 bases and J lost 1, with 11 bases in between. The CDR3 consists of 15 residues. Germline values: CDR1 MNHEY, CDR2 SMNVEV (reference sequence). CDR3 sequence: CASTTGVSGANVLTF. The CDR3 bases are TGTGCCAGCACCACGGGCGTATCTGGGGCCAACGTCCTGACTTTC.

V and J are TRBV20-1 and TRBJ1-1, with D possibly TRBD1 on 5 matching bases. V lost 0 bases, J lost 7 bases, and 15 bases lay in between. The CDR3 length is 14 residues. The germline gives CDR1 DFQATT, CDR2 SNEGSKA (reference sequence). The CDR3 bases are TGCAGTGCTAGAGATCTTGTGGGGACCAATGAAGCTTTCTTT. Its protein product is CSARDLVGTNEAFF.

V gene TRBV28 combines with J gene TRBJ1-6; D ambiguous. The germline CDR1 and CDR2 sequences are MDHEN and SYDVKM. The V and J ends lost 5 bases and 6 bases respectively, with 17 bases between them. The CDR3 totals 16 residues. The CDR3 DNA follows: TGTGCCAGCAGTCCCTCTCCACTCCCGTTTAATTCACCCCTCCACTTT. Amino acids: CASSPSPLPFNSPLHF.

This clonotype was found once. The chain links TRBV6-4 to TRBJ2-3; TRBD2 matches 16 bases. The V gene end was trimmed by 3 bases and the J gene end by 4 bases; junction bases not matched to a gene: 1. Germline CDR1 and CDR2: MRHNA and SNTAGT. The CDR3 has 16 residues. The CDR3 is CASSEGLAGGPDTQYF. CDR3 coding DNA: TGTGCCAGCAGTGAGGGACTAGCGGGGGGGCCAGATACGCAGTATTTT.

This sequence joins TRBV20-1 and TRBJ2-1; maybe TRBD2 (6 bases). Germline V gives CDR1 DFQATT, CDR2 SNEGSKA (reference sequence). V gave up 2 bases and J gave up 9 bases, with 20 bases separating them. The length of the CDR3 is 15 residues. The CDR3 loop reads CSARSSEGFPLEQFF. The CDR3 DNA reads TGCAGTGCTAGATCCTCGGAGGGTTTCCCCCTTGAGCAGTTCTTC.

The CDR3 spells CASSRRGAVTGELFF. The CDR3 DNA reads TGTGCCAGCAGCCGTCGGGGGGCTGTTACCGGGGAGCTGTTTTTT. The chain couples TRBV7-4 to TRBJ2-2; weak D call: TRBD2 (7 bases). The ends were cut back, 5 bases at V and 5 bases at J, with 15 bases in the middle. Germline V CDR1 and CDR2: SGHVT, SQSDAQ. The CDR3 loop spans 15 amino acids.

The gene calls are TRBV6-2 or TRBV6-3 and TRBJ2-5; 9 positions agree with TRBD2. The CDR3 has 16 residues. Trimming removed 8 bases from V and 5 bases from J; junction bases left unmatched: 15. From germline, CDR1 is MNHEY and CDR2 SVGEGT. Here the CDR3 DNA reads TGTGCCAGCCCCCCCTGGCGGGGGGGCCGTTTGGAGACCCAGTACTTC. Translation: CASPPWRGGRLETQYF.

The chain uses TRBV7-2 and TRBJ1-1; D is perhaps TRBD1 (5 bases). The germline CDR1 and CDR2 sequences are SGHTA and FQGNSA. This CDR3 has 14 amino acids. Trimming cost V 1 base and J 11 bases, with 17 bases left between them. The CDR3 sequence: CASSLVGDRTLAFF. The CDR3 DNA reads TGTGCCAGCAGCTTAGTAGGGGACCGGACTTTGGCTTTCTTT. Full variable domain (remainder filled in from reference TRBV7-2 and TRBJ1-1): GAGVSQSPSNKVTEKGKDVELRCDPISGHTALYWYRQSLGQGLEFLIYFQGNSAPDKSGLPSDRFSAERTGGSVSTLTIQRTQQEDSAVYLCASSLVGDRTLAFFGQGTRLTVV.

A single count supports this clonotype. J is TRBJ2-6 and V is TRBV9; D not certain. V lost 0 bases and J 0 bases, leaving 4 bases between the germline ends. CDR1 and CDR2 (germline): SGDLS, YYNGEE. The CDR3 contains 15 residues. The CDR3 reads CASSVVPSGANVLTF. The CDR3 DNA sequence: TGTGCCAGCAGCGTAGTCCCCTCTGGGGCCAACGTCCTGACTTTC.

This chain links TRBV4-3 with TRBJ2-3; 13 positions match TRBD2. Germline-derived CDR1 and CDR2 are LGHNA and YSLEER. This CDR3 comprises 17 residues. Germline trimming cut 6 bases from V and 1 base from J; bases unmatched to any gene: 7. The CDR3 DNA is TGCGCCAGCAGTCCCGGGACTAGCGGGGTTGGCACAGATACGCAGTATTTT. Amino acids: CASSPGTSGVGTDTQYF.

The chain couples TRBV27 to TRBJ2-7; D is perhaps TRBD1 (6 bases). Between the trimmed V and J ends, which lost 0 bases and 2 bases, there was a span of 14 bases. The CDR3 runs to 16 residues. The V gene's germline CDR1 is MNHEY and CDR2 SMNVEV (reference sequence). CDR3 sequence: CASSLSPSGTTYEQYF. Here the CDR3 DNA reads TGTGCCAGCAGTTTATCCCCCTCTGGGACAACCTACGAGCAGTACTTC.

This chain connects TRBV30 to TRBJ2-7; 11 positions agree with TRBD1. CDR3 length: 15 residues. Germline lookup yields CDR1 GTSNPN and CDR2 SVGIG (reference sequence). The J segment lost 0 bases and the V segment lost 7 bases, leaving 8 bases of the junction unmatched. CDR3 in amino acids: CASATGTGGSYEQYF. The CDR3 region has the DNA TGTGCCTCCGCCACCGGGACAGGGGGCTCCTACGAGCAGTACTTC. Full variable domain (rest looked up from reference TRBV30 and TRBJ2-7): SQTIHQWPATLVQPVGSPLSLECTVEGTSNPNLYWYRQAAGRGLQLLFYSVGIGQISSEVPQNLSASRPQDRQFILSSKKLLLSDSGFYLCASATGTGGSYEQYFGPGTRLTVT.

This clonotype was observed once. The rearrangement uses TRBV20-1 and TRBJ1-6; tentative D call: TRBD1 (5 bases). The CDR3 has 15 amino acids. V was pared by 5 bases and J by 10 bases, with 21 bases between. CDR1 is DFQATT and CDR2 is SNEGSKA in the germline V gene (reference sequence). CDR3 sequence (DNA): TGCAGTGCTTTGAAAGGTGACAGCTTTCACTCACCCCTCCACTTT. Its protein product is CSALKGDSFHSPLHF.

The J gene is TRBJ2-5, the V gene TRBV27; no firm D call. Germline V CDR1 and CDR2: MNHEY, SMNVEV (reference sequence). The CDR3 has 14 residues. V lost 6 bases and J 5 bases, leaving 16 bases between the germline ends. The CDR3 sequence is CASSSGYVLETQYF. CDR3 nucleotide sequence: TGTGCCAGCAGCTCTGGATATGTATTGGAGACCCAGTACTTC.

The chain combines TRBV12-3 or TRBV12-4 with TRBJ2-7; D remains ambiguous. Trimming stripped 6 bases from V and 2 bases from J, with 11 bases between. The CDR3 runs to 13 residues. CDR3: CASRPDGAYEQYF. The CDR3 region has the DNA TGTGCCAGCAGACCTGACGGAGCCTACGAGCAGTACTTC.

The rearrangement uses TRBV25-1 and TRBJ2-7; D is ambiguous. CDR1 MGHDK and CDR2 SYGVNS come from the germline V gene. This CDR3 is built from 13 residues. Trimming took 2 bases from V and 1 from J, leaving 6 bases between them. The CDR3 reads CASSELISYEQYF. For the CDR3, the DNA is TGTGCCAGCAGTGAACTGATTTCCTACGAGCAGTACTTC.

The CDR3 here is CASSVGQSSYEQYF. DNA for the CDR3: TGTGCCAGCAGCGTGGGACAGAGCTCCTACGAGCAGTACTTC. This chain links TRBV11-2 with TRBJ2-7; 7 nucleotides agree with TRBD1. Germline CDR1 is SGHAT and CDR2 is FQNNGV. The V segment lost 5 bases and the J segment 0 bases; nucleotides outside the gene matches: 4. This CDR3 is 14 amino acids long.

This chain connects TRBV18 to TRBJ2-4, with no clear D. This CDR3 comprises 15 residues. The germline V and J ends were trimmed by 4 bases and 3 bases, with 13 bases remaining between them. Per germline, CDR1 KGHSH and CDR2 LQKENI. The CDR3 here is CASSQSPDGKNIQYF. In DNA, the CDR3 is TGTGCCAGCTCACAGTCTCCCGATGGCAAAAACATTCAGTACTTC.

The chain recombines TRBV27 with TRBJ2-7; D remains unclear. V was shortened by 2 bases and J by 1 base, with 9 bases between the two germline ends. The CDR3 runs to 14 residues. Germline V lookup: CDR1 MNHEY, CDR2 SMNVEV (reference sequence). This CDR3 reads CASSLGPGSYEQYF. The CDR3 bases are TGTGCCAGCAGTTTAGGTCCCGGGTCCTACGAGCAGTACTTC.

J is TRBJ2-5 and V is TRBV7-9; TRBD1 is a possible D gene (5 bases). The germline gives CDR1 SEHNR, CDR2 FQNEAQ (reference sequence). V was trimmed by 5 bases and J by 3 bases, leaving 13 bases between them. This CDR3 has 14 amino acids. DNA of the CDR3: TGTGCCAGCAGCACGGACAAAACCAAAGAGACCCAGTACTTC. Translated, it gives CASSTDKTKETQYF.

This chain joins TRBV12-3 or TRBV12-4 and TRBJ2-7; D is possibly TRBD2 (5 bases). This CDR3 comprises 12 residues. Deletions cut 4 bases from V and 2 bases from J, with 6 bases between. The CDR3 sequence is CASSWGAYEQYF. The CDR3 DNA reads TGTGCCAGCAGTTGGGGAGCCTACGAGCAGTACTTC.

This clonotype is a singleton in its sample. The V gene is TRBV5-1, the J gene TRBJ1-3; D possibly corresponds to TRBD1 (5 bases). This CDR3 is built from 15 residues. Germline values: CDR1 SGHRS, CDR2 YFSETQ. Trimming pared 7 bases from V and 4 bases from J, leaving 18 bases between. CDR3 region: CASRRGGDLGNTIYF. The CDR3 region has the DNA TGCGCCAGCCGCCGCGGGGGGGACCTGGGAAACACCATATATTTT.

The CDR3 here is CASSNDREQYF. Here the CDR3 DNA reads TGTGCCAGCAGCAATGATAGAGAGCAGTACTTC. V and J are TRBV12-3 or TRBV12-4 and TRBJ2-7; no reliable D call. The CDR3 covers 11 residues. Between the trimmed V and J ends, which lost 6 bases and 7 bases, there was a span of 10 bases.

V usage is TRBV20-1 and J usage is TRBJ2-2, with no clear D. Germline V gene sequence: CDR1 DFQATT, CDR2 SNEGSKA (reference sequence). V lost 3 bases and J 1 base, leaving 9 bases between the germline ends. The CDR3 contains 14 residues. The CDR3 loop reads CSARVRKNTGELFF. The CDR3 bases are TGCAGTGCTAGGGTCAGGAAGAACACCGGGGAGCTGTTTTTT.